The 7 T cell receptor beta chains below were found in one sample sequenced in a study of cytomegalovirus exposure and HLA in healthy donors. Researchers ran the PCR with 60 Vbeta and 13 Jbeta primers. Sequencing used immunoSEQ multiplex PCR; TCRdb keeps in-frame clones, though not all of them. This table holds 200,000 to 250,000 clones. Sequencing input: PBMCs. Every receptor here comes from a girl aged 2 to 10 in good health and CMV-seropositive.

The chain employs TRBV27 and TRBJ2-2, with a possible D match to TRBD2 (6 bases). The germline V gene encodes CDR1 MNHEY and CDR2 SMNVEV (reference sequence). This CDR3 contains 13 residues. V lost 3 bases to trimming and J lost 6 bases, with 8 bases between them. The CDR3, as DNA: TGTGCCAGCAGTTTCTCGGGGGCCGGGGAGCTGTTTTTT. Translating it yields CASSFSGAGELFF.

The chain joins TRBV19 to TRBJ2-1, with 9 bases lining up with TRBD2. The V and J ends lost 1 base and 2 bases, in that order; junction bases with no gene match: 6. CDR1 is LNHDA, CDR2 SQIVND, per germline (reference sequence). The CDR3 has 17 residues. This CDR3 is CASSIVRLAETYNEQFF. CDR3 nucleotide sequence: TGTGCCAGTAGTATAGTCCGACTAGCGGAAACCTACAATGAGCAGTTCTTC.

V and J are TRBV18 and TRBJ1-2, with no clear D. The CDR3 totals 13 residues. V shed 2 bases and J shed 8 bases, with 12 bases lying between them. Germline V lookup: CDR1 KGHSH, CDR2 LQKENI. CDR3 sequence reads: CASSPERVAGYTF. CDR3 coding DNA: TGTGCCAGCTCACCAGAGAGGGTTGCAGGCTACACCTTC.

The chain couples TRBV28 to TRBJ2-5, with D perhaps TRBD1 (6 bases). Trimming shortened V by 5 bases and J by 7 bases, and 17 bases separated the two germline ends. Germline loops: CDR1 MDHEN, CDR2 SYDVKM. The CDR3 is 14 amino acids. As DNA, the CDR3 is TGTGCCAGCAGTCGGCCGGGACAACAGCGGACCCAGTACTTC. It translates to CASSRPGQQRTQYF.

The V call is TRBV14, the J call TRBJ2-7, with D perhaps TRBD1 (5 bases). With 1 base removed from V and 4 bases from J, the gap between germline ends came to 14 bases. CDR1 and CDR2 (germline): SGHDN, FVKESK. CDR3 size: 15 residues. CDR3 sequence (DNA): TGTGCCAGCAGCCAAGCCCCCGACAGTTCATACGAGCAGTACTTC. As protein: CASSQAPDSSYEQYF.

The chain recombines TRBV30 with TRBJ1-1; D remains unclear. CDR1 and CDR2 from the germline V gene are GTSNPN and SVGIG (reference sequence). This CDR3 spans 16 amino acids. Trimming pared 0 bases from V and 4 bases from J, leaving 18 bases between. The CDR3 bases are TGTGCCTGGAGTGTACAGACATCCCTAAGTATCACTGAAGCTTTCTTT. This sequence encodes CAWSVQTSLSITEAFF.

The J gene is TRBJ2-2, the V gene TRBV6-6; no clear D gene. Between the trimmed V and J ends, which lost 0 bases and 5 bases, there was a span of 7 bases. CDR3 length: 14 amino acids. Looked up from germline, CDR1 is MNHNY and CDR2 is SVGAGI (reference sequence). DNA of the CDR3: TGTGCCAGCAGTTACTCGAGAGAGACCGGGGAGCTGTTTTTT. It yields the protein CASSYSRETGELFF.